Shown below are 26 T cell receptor beta chains from a single sample sequenced in a study of T cells in women clearing cervical HPV infection. TCRdb keeps only in-frame clones here, not all; method: immunoSEQ multiplex PCR. The sample totals about 34,000 clones. The sequenced material came from blood buffy coat. Every receptor here comes from a woman aged 18 to 69 with a cervical HPV16 infection that either progressed to CIN3+ or cleared (not recorded which).

Of note for this clone: Read data end 3 residues before the CDR3 end; the end is taken from the germline J gene. The genes are TRBV11-1 and TRBJ2-4, with 8 positions matching TRBD2. Germline lookup yields CDR1 SGHAT and CDR2 FQDESV (reference sequence). The trim removed 5 bases at V and 7 bases at J, leaving 7 bases unmatched. This CDR3 comprises 14 residues. Here the CDR3 reads CASSLRGGMNIQYF. The DNA read from the CDR3 is TGTGCCAGCAGCCTCCGGGGGGGGATGAACATT.

Details on this clone: The read gets to within 3 residues of the CDR3 end, and the germline J gene fills in the rest. The rearrangement joins TRBV18 to TRBJ1-2, with D possibly being TRBD1 (5 bases). The V gene's germline CDR1 is KGHSH and CDR2 LQKENI. The CDR3 is made up of 15 amino acids. CDR3 loop: CASSPRTQSSYDYTF. Partial CDR3 DNA: TGTGCCAGCTCACCACGGACACAGAGCTCCTACGAC.

Details on this clone: The missing CDR3 end, 3 residues past where the read stops, is filled in from the germline J gene. The genes are TRBV2 and TRBJ2-1; 9 bases fit TRBD1. The CDR3 runs to 14 residues. V shed 4 bases, J shed 7 bases, and the junction held 5 bases outside the gene matches. Germline loops: CDR1 SNHLY, CDR2 FYNNEI. The sequenced CDR3 bases are TGTGCCAGCAGTGTCCGACAGGGGGTGAATGAG. The encoded protein is CASSVRQGVNE. The CDR3 reads in full as CASSVRQGVNEQFF.

Comments on this clone: The read falls 3 residues short of the CDR3 end, and the missing part is taken from the germline J gene. The chain links TRBV23-1 to TRBJ1-6, with D possibly being TRBD1 (5 bases). TRBV23-1 qualifies as an ORF whose function is uncertain. V was trimmed by 2 bases and J by 10 bases, leaving 18 bases between them. This CDR3 spans 16 amino acids. The part of the CDR3 DNA that was read is TGCGCCAGCAGTCAACCTAAGCCCTGCGGGGGATCACCC. Its translation: CASSQPKPCGGSP. The CDR3 in its entirety is CASSQPKPCGGSPLHF.

CDR3 in amino acids: CASSDRTASSYEQYF. The CDR3 bases that were read are TGTGCCAGCAGTGATCGGACAGCAAGCTCCTACGAG. This rearrangement joins TRBV6-1 to TRBJ2-7, with D maybe TRBD1 (6 bases). The read finishes 3 residues shy of the CDR3 end, and the germline J gene is used to complete it. The CDR3 has 15 residues. The germline V gene has CDR1 MNHNS and CDR2 SASEGT. V lost 3 bases and J 0 bases, leaving 12 bases between the germline ends.

On this clone: The read ends 3 residues shy of where the CDR3 ends; the end is completed using the germline J gene. V gene TRBV19 combines with J gene TRBJ2-3; 9 bases are a match to TRBD1. The CDR3 loop spans 15 amino acids. Germline CDR1 is LNHDA and CDR2 is SQIVND (reference sequence). J lost 3 bases, V lost 5 bases, and 6 bases had no gene match. Partial CDR3 DNA: TGTGCCAGTAGTGCCCGGGACAGGGCGACAGATACG. Translating gives CASSARDRATDT. The full CDR3 protein reads CASSARDRATDTQYF.

Concerning this clone itself: The read falls 3 residues short of the CDR3 end, and the missing part is taken from the germline J gene. The genes are TRBV18 and TRBJ2-3, with 11 bases aligning to TRBD2. Germline V gene sequence: CDR1 KGHSH, CDR2 LQKENI. CDR3 length: 16 residues. The CDR3: CASSALAGAAQETQYF. CDR3 DNA, as far as it was read: TGTGCCAGCTCAGCACTAGCGGGAGCCGCTCAAGAGACG. Drawing the rest from reference TRBV18 and TRBJ2-3, the complete variable domain is NAGVMQNPRHLVRRRGQEARLRCSPMKGHSHVYWYRQLPEEGLKFMVYLQKENIIDESGMPKERFSAEFPKEGPSILRIQQVVRGDSAAYFCASSALAGAAQETQYFGPGTRLTVL.

About this clone itself: The DNA ends 3 residues before the CDR3 does, and the rest of the CDR3 is filled in from the germline J gene. V gene TRBV5-1 combines with J gene TRBJ2-7, with 9 bases that match TRBD2. CDR1 is SGHRS and CDR2 is YFSETQ in the germline V gene. V lost 5 bases to trimming and J lost 6 bases; unmatched junction nucleotides: 6. This CDR3 is built from 13 residues. CDR3 protein: CASRGGGASEQYF. The DNA read from the CDR3 is TGCGCCAGCAGAGGCGGGGGGGCAAGCGAG. Together with reference TRBV5-1 and TRBJ2-7, the CDR3 gives the full variable domain: KAGVTQTPRYLIKTRGQQVTLSCSPISGHRSVSWYQQTPGQGLQFLFEYFSETQRNKGNFPGRFSGRQFSNSRSEMNVSTLELGDSALYLCASRGGGASEQYFGPGTRLTVT.

In regard to this clone: The DNA ends 3 residues before the CDR3 does, and the rest of the CDR3 is filled in from the germline J gene. The gene calls are TRBV6-2 or TRBV6-3 and TRBJ2-2; D not certain. Per germline, CDR1 MNHEY and CDR2 SVGEGT. There are 13 residues in the CDR3. Trimming removed 0 bases from V and 6 bases from J, with 5 bases in between. CDR3 DNA (partial): TGTGCCAGCAGTTACTCGGGCCCCGGGGAG. Translated: CASSYSGPGE. The full CDR3 protein reads CASSYSGPGELFF.

About this clone itself: The CDR3 end lies 3 residues beyond the end of the read and is filled in from the germline J gene. The chain employs TRBV7-9 and TRBJ1-2, with TRBD1 identical over 8 bases. The CDR3 loop spans 14 amino acids. The trim removed 7 bases at V and 4 bases at J, leaving 8 bases unmatched. Germline-derived CDR1 and CDR2 are SEHNR and FQNEAQ (reference sequence). The CDR3 region is CASNGDRGGYGYTF. The sequenced CDR3 bases are TGTGCCAGCAACGGAGACAGGGGCGGCTATGGC.

On this clone itself: The DNA ends 3 residues before the CDR3 does, and the rest of the CDR3 is filled in from the germline J gene. The chain carries TRBV18 and TRBJ1-4; 8 nucleotides agree with TRBD1. The CDR3 contains 18 residues. V was clipped by 5 bases and J by 4 bases; unmatched bases: 15. The germline gives CDR1 KGHSH, CDR2 LQKENI. CDR3 loop: CASSFRGPIPRSNEKLFF. The sequenced CDR3 bases are TGTGCCAGCTCATTCAGGGGGCCCATACCTCGAAGTAATGAAAAA. The complete variable domain, with remaining parts taken from reference TRBV18 and TRBJ1-4, reads NAGVMQNPRHLVRRRGQEARLRCSPMKGHSHVYWYRQLPEEGLKFMVYLQKENIIDESGMPKERFSAEFPKEGPSILRIQQVVRGDSAAYFCASSFRGPIPRSNEKLFFGSGTQLSVL.

To note about this clone: Coverage ceases 3 residues before the CDR3 finishes, and the germline J gene fills in the end. This chain joins TRBV6-2 or TRBV6-3 and TRBJ2-1; 7 positions match TRBD2. This CDR3 spans 13 amino acids. Germline CDR1 reads MNHEY; CDR2 reads SVGEGT. V was clipped by 6 bases and J by 9 bases; unmatched bases: 8. The CDR3 spells CASSRTRLGEQFF. The covered CDR3 bases are TGTGCCAGCAGCCGGACTAGACTCGGTGAG.

CDR3 residues: CAISESSANTGELFF. CDR3 DNA, as far as it was read: TGTGCCATCAGTGAGTCTAGCGCAAACACCGGGGAG. The V call is TRBV10-3, the J call TRBJ2-2; tentatively, D is TRBD2 (5 bases). The observed sequence ends 3 residues before the CDR3 terminus, with the missing tail filled in from the germline J gene. Germline CDR1 ENHRY, CDR2 SYGVKD. CDR3 length: 15 residues. V was trimmed by 0 bases and J by 2 bases, leaving 7 bases between them.

As to this clone: The CDR3 end falls 3 residues outside the read, so it is completed with the germline J gene. This sequence joins TRBV30 and TRBJ1-6; TRBD1 might be the D (5 bases). CDR3 length equals 13 residues. V shed 4 bases and J shed 9 bases, with 13 bases lying between them. The germline CDR1 and CDR2 sequences are GTSNPN and SVGIG (reference sequence). CDR3 DNA (partial): TGTGCCTGGACGGACCTGAGGGGTTCACCC. Translating it yields CAWTDLRGSP. The CDR3 as a whole reads CAWTDLRGSPLHF.

As concerns this clone: The sequence runs out 3 residues before the end of the CDR3; the remainder is reconstructed from the germline J gene. The chain is built from TRBV5-1 and TRBJ2-4, with D possibly called TRBD1 or TRBD2 (5 bases each). Trimming shortened V by 2 bases and J by 3 bases, and 9 bases separated the two germline ends. The germline gives CDR1 SGHRS, CDR2 YFSETQ. This CDR3 contains 14 residues. CDR3 protein: CASSFRGDKNIQYF. The DNA read from the CDR3 is TGCGCCAGCAGCTTTCGAGGGGACAAAAACATT.

Comment on this clone: From the germline J gene comes the end of the CDR3, since the read stops 3 residues before it. The chain employs TRBV7-8 and TRBJ2-2; unclear D gene. Germline CDR1 SGHVS, CDR2 FQNEAQ. This CDR3 region has 13 residues. V was trimmed by 5 bases and J by 8 bases, leaving 12 bases between them. CDR3 DNA, as far as it was read: TGTGCCAGCAGCCTGACGGGTACAGGGGAG. Amino acid sequence: CASSLTGTGE. The full CDR3 sequence reads CASSLTGTGELFF.

With respect to this clone: The read terminates 3 residues before the CDR3 end, so the remaining end is supplied by the germline J gene. This sequence joins TRBV7-3 and TRBJ1-1; D may be TRBD1 (6 bases). With 0 bases removed from V and 3 bases from J, the gap between germline ends came to 8 bases. The CDR3 spans 14 residues. Germline V gene data show CDR1 as SGHTA and CDR2 as FQGTGA. CDR3 DNA (partial): TGTGCCAGCAGCTTAACAGGGGGGGACACTGAA. It yields the protein CASSLTGGDTE. Given in full, the CDR3 is CASSLTGGDTEAFF. Complete variable domain (other parts from reference TRBV7-3 and TRBJ1-1): GAGVSQTPSNKVTEKGKYVELRCDPISGHTALYWYRQSLGQGPEFLIYFQGTGAADDSGLPNDRFFAVRPEGSVSTLKIQRTERGDSAVYLCASSLTGGDTEAFFGQGTRLTVV.

A note on this clone: The read ends 3 residues early relative to the CDR3; the germline J gene fills the gap. The chain has TRBV7-9 and TRBJ2-7, with D maybe TRBD2 (5 bases). Between the trimmed V and J ends, which lost 1 base and 3 bases, there was a span of 13 bases. Germline loops: CDR1 SEHNR, CDR2 FQNEAQ (reference sequence). CDR3 length equals 15 residues. CDR3 DNA (partial): TGTGCCAGCAGCTTAGAGGAACACGGGGTCTACGAG. Its protein is CASSLEEHGVYE. The CDR3 in its entirety is CASSLEEHGVYEQYF.

As to this clone: The read halts 3 residues ahead of the CDR3 end, with the missing end drawn from the germline J gene. This chain uses TRBV7-9 with TRBJ1-2; tentative D call: TRBD1 (5 bases). Per the germline V gene, CDR1 is SEHNR and CDR2 is FQNEAQ (reference sequence). This CDR3 is 14 amino acids long. The DNA read from the CDR3 is TGTGCCAGCAGCTTAGCAGGGGAGGTTGACGAC. It yields the protein CASSLAGEVDD. The CDR3 as a whole reads CASSLAGEVDDYTF.

As for this clone: Coverage ceases 3 residues before the CDR3 finishes, and the germline J gene fills in the end. This chain connects TRBV18 to TRBJ2-6; D might be TRBD2 (5 bases). Trimming stripped 0 bases from V and 3 bases from J, with 12 bases between. CDR1 and CDR2 (germline): KGHSH, LQKENI. This CDR3 contains 17 residues. This CDR3 is CASSPPSGLSGANVLTF. CDR3 DNA, as far as it was read: TGTGCCAGCTCACCACCGTCAGGACTGAGTGGGGCCAACGTC.

Comment on this clone: The observed sequence ends 3 residues before the CDR3 terminus, with the missing tail filled in from the germline J gene. V and J are TRBV6-1 and TRBJ2-3, with D possibly matching TRBD1 (6 bases). Germline V gene lookup returns CDR1 MNHNS and CDR2 SASEGT. The CDR3 is 14 amino acids. Trimming cost V 3 bases and J 1 base, with 8 bases left between them. The DNA read from the CDR3 is TGTGCCAGCAGTGACAGGGGAGGCACAGATACG. Amino acids: CASSDRGGTDT. The whole CDR3 sequence reads CASSDRGGTDTQYF.

This chain's CDR3 is CAWSVYSGTQYF. Incomplete CDR3 DNA: TGTGCCTGGAGTGTATACAGCGGGACG. V and J are TRBV30 and TRBJ2-3; maybe TRBD2 (6 bases). The read ends 3 residues before the CDR3 terminus; that terminus is restored from the germline J gene. CDR3 size: 12 residues. The germline gives CDR1 GTSNPN, CDR2 SVGIG (reference sequence).

As regards this clone: The CDR3 end lies 3 residues beyond the end of the read and is filled in from the germline J gene. J is TRBJ2-2 and V is TRBV2; weak D call: TRBD2 (6 bases). The length of the CDR3 is 18 residues. The germline V gene encodes CDR1 SNHLY and CDR2 FYNNEI. CDR3 loop: CASSPPGLRGSYNSPLFF. The CDR3 bases that were read are TGTGCCAGCAGCCCCCCGGGACTCCGGGGGTCCTATAATTCACCG.

Comment on this clone: The read is 3 residues too short to cover the CDR3 end, so that end is filled in from the germline J gene. V is TRBV10-3 and J is TRBJ2-3, with D tentatively TRBD2 (7 bases). Per the germline V gene, CDR1 is ENHRY and CDR2 is SYGVKD. Trimming left V 4 bases short and J 4 bases short, with 9 bases between. The CDR3 runs to 13 residues. The CDR3 DNA, read in part, is TGTGCCATCAGTGTGGGGGGGCCAGATACG. It codes for CAISVGGPDT. The complete CDR3 reads CAISVGGPDTQYF.

About this clone itself: The read is 3 residues too short to cover the CDR3 end, so that end is filled in from the germline J gene. The rearrangement uses TRBV7-9 and TRBJ1-1; no clear D. Germline V gene lookup returns CDR1 SEHNR and CDR2 FQNEAQ (reference sequence). The CDR3 sequence is 14 residues long. V was pared by 2 bases and J by 3 bases, with 10 bases between. The CDR3 region is CASSLKALDTEAFF. The CDR3 bases that were read are TGTGCCAGCAGCTTAAAGGCCCTTGACACTGAA.

Worth noting for this clone: The read falls 3 residues short of the CDR3 end, and the missing part is taken from the germline J gene. The rearrangement joins TRBV7-3 to TRBJ2-7; 8 nucleotides match TRBD2. The V gene's germline CDR1 is SGHTA and CDR2 FQGTGA. The CDR3 is 14 amino acids. J lost 1 base, V lost 3 bases, and 2 bases had no gene match. The part of the CDR3 DNA that was read is TGTGCCAGCAGCTTCGCGGGGGGATCCTACGAG. It yields the protein CASSFAGGSYE. The entire CDR3 sequence reads CASSFAGGSYEQYF.